The 12 T cell receptor beta chains below come from one sample, sequenced in a study of cytomegalovirus exposure and HLA in healthy donors. PCR primers comprised 60 Vbeta and 13 Jbeta primers. Produced via immunoSEQ multiplex PCR; TCRdb's table is partial and in-frame only. Of 60,000 to 80,000 clones in the sample, approximately 82% were seen once. Sequenced: PBMCs. Receptor source: a girl between 10 and 17 years old in good health and CMV-seropositive.

The gene calls are TRBV6-5 and TRBJ2-7; the match to TRBD2 covers 9 bases. J gave up 3 bases and V 8 bases, and 8 bases lay outside the gene matches. The CDR3 extends over 14 amino acids. Germline V gene sequence: CDR1 MNHEY, CDR2 SVGAGI. The CDR3 region is CASGRASGVYEQYF. CDR3 nucleotides: TGTGCCAGCGGGAGAGCTAGCGGGGTCTACGAGCAGTACTTC.

The chain links TRBV25-1 to TRBJ2-3; TRBD2 aligns across 12 bases. Germline V gene sequence: CDR1 MGHDK, CDR2 SYGVNS. CDR3 length: 16 residues. V gave up 5 bases and J gave up 0 bases; unmatched junction bases: 3. CDR3 in DNA: TGTGCCAGCAGTTCCGGGACTAGCGGGAGCACAGATACGCAGTATTTT. Its protein product is CASSSGTSGSTDTQYF.

The chain employs TRBV6-1 and TRBJ1-1; D perhaps matches TRBD1 (5 bases). Trimming removed 6 bases from V and 2 bases from J, with 13 bases in between. Germline V gene lookup returns CDR1 MNHNS and CDR2 SASEGT. This CDR3 comprises 14 residues. In DNA form, the CDR3 reads TGTGCCAGCAGGCAGGGACTGATTAACACTGAAGCTTTCTTT. Translated: CASRQGLINTEAFF.

The V call is TRBV14, the J call TRBJ2-1; D is possibly TRBD2 (6 bases). The CDR3 has 17 amino acids. The germline V gene encodes CDR1 SGHDN and CDR2 FVKESK. V lost 2 bases, J lost 0 bases, and 14 bases lay in between. Here the CDR3 reads CASSQISFSGSYNEQFF. Here the CDR3 DNA reads TGTGCCAGCAGCCAAATAAGTTTTAGCGGCTCCTACAATGAGCAGTTCTTC.

The chain links TRBV5-1 to TRBJ2-7; the D gene is possibly TRBD2 (5 bases). This CDR3 region has 13 residues. CDR1 and CDR2 (germline): SGHRS, YFSETQ. Trimming shortened V by 0 bases and J by 5 bases, and 9 bases separated the two germline ends. The chain's CDR3 is CASSLAGGDEQYF. In DNA form, the CDR3 reads TGCGCCAGCAGCTTGGCCGGAGGAGACGAGCAGTACTTC.

The J gene is TRBJ1-2, the V gene TRBV27; D unclear. CDR1 is MNHEY and CDR2 is SMNVEV in the germline V gene (reference sequence). This CDR3 comprises 13 residues. The V end was cut by 2 bases, the J end by 4 bases, with 8 bases between. This chain's CDR3 is CASSLAGVYGYTF. The CDR3 DNA reads as TGTGCCAGCAGTTTAGCCGGGGTCTATGGCTACACCTTC.

With respect to this clone: Other DNA sequences in this specimen translate into the identical CDR3. V usage is TRBV19 and J usage is TRBJ1-4; D unclear. CDR3 length equals 11 residues. V lost 2 bases to trimming and J lost 8 bases, with 3 bases between them. Looked up from germline, CDR1 is LNHDA and CDR2 is SQIVND (reference sequence). In DNA, the CDR3 is TGTGCCAGTAGTATATCGGAAAAACTGTTTTTT. It specifies CASSISEKLFF.

The chain links TRBV5-1 to TRBJ1-1; 7 bases are shared with TRBD1. CDR1 and CDR2 from the germline V gene are SGHRS and YFSETQ. With 5 bases clipped from V and 1 base from J, the junction kept 5 bases outside the gene matches. The CDR3 extends over 14 amino acids. Here the CDR3 DNA reads TGCGCCAGCAGAGTTGACAGGGCGAACACTGAAGCTTTCTTT. This gives the protein CASRVDRANTEAFF.

The rearrangement links TRBV5-1 to TRBJ1-1; weak D call: TRBD1 (6 bases). Germline V CDR1 and CDR2: SGHRS, YFSETQ. The CDR3 has 14 residues. Deletions cut 2 bases from V and 5 bases from J, with 13 bases between. Here the CDR3 reads CASSLTGIGTEAFF. CDR3 DNA: TGCGCCAGCAGCTTAACAGGGATAGGGACTGAAGCTTTCTTT.

This clone was seen a few times. The rearrangement joins TRBV7-2 to TRBJ2-5, with D perhaps matching TRBD2 (5 bases). Germline V gives CDR1 SGHTA, CDR2 FQGNSA. The CDR3 has 13 residues. V was cut by 5 bases and J by 4 bases, with 11 bases left in between. CDR3 in DNA: TGTGCCAGCAGCCCCGTCCGGGGAGAGACCCAGTACTTC. Translation: CASSPVRGETQYF.

V is TRBV15 and J is TRBJ2-7; 9 bases match TRBD2. The germline CDR1 and CDR2 sequences are LNHNV and YYDKDF (reference sequence). The CDR3 has 15 amino acids. V trimming: 3 bases; J trimming: 4 bases; junction bases outside the gene matches: 7. CDR3 DNA: TGTGCCACCAGCAGTGGGCGGGGGGGACTGTACGAGCAGTACTTC. It yields the protein CATSSGRGGLYEQYF.

This clone was seen a few times. The chain has TRBV28 and TRBJ1-4; D is unresolved. Trimming cost V 2 bases and J 8 bases, with 12 bases left between them. The CDR3 loop spans 14 amino acids. Germline assignment: CDR1 MDHEN and CDR2 SYDVKM. Here the CDR3 reads CASSLTRAQEKLFF. The CDR3 DNA reads as TGTGCCAGCAGTTTAACGAGGGCCCAGGAAAAACTGTTTTTT.